What follows are 21 T cell receptor beta chains derived from one specimen sequenced in a study of T cell changes during pregnancy in multiple sclerosis. Profiled with immunoSEQ multiplex PCR; TCRdb holds only in-frame clones, not every one. There are 69,000 or so clones in the sample; approximately 92% occur only once, and roughly 2% lies in the top ten. The specimen was peripheral blood, collected in the third trimester of pregnancy. The receptors stem from a female donor in good health, enrolled as a control in a pregnancy study.

This clone was observed a single time. This chain uses TRBV11-3 with TRBJ2-1, with D perhaps TRBD2 (6 bases). CDR3 size: 15 residues. Trimming removed 0 bases from V and 7 bases from J, with 13 bases in between. Germline CDR1 reads SGHNT; CDR2 reads YENEEA. The CDR3 spells CASSLDGGGGNEQFF. DNA for the CDR3: TGTGCCAGCAGCTTAGATGGCGGAGGAGGGAATGAGCAGTTCTTC.

The gene calls are TRBV7-3 and TRBJ1-1, with D possibly matching TRBD1 (5 bases). CDR1 is SGHTA and CDR2 is FQGTGA in the germline V gene. V was cut by 5 bases and J by 7 bases, with 17 bases left in between. The CDR3 is made up of 14 amino acids. The CDR3 spells CASSALAGDGEAFF. The DNA of the CDR3 is TGTGCCAGCAGCGCCCTGGCGGGGGACGGTGAAGCTTTCTTT.

This chain links TRBV29-1 with TRBJ2-7; possibly TRBD1 for D (5 bases). The CDR3 runs 12 residues. Germline V lookup: CDR1 SQVTM, CDR2 ANQGSEA. Trimming shortened V by 5 bases and J by 1 base, and 9 bases separated the two germline ends. The CDR3 sequence: CSVRRQSYEQYF. In DNA, the CDR3 is TGCAGCGTTCGGCGACAGTCCTACGAGCAGTACTTC.

This clone was detected only a few times. Germline and junction disagree at one end, which may indicate a read error. J is TRBJ1-2 and V is TRBV7-7; no definite D call. In germline, CDR1 is SSHAT, CDR2 FNYEAQ (reference sequence). The CDR3 consists of 14 residues. As DNA, the CDR3 is TGTGCTAGCAGCTTAGTCCCCTGCGTGGATGGCTACACCTTC. It is translated as CASSLVPCVDGYTF.

In this sample, this clone turned up once. CDR3: CASRGPLGNTEAFF. CDR3 nucleotides: TGTGCCAGCAGGGGCCCGCTGGGTAACACTGAAGCTTTCTTT. The chain uses TRBV2 and TRBJ1-1; D remains unclear. The germline V gene encodes CDR1 SNHLY and CDR2 FYNNEI. The CDR3 is 14 residues long. The V and J ends lost 6 bases and 2 bases respectively, with 13 bases between them. The full variable domain, in which reference TRBV2 and TRBJ1-1 provide the parts outside the CDR3, is EPEVTQTPSHQVTQMGQEVILRCVPISNHLYFYWYRQILGQKVEFLVSFYNNEISEKSEIFDDQFSVERPDGSNFTLKIRSTKLEDSAMYFCASRGPLGNTEAFFGQGTRLTVV.

The gene calls are TRBV11-3 and TRBJ2-1; a weak D match, TRBD2 (5 bases). CDR1 and CDR2 (germline): SGHNT, YENEEA. This CDR3 contains 13 residues. V gave up 0 bases and J gave up 10 bases, with 10 bases separating them. The CDR3 bases are TGTGCCAGCAGCTTAGATCCACGGAGGGAGCAGTTCTTC. This sequence encodes CASSLDPRREQFF.

The J gene is TRBJ2-5, the V gene TRBV27, with TRBD2 matching 11 bases. This CDR3 is 15 amino acids long. The ends lost 4 bases at V and 4 bases at J; junction bases unmatched: 5. CDR1 and CDR2 (germline): MNHEY, SMNVEV (reference sequence). The CDR3 sequence: CASSSLAGGGETQYF. Written as DNA, the CDR3 is TGTGCCAGCAGTTCCTTAGCGGGAGGGGGAGAGACCCAGTACTTC.

In nucleotides, the CDR3 is TGTGCCAGCAGTGCGAGTACGGGACAGCAGCACTACAATGAGCAGTTCTTC. Translating it yields CASSASTGQQHYNEQFF. This chain links TRBV9 with TRBJ2-1, with 7 bases lining up with TRBD1. The length of the CDR3 is 17 residues. The germline CDR1 and CDR2 sequences are SGDLS and YYNGEE. The ends lost 5 bases at V and 3 bases at J; junction bases unmatched: 14. Complete variable domain (other parts from reference TRBV9 and TRBJ2-1): DSGVTQTPKHLITATGQRVTLRCSPRSGDLSVYWYQQSLDQGLQFLIQYYNGEERAKGNILERFSAQQFPDLHSELNLSSLELGDSALYFCASSASTGQQHYNEQFFGPGTRLTVL.

The chain links TRBV5-1 to TRBJ2-5; D perhaps matches TRBD2 (5 bases). The V and J ends lost 0 bases and 5 bases respectively, with 8 bases between them. This CDR3 region has 13 residues. CDR1 and CDR2 from the germline V gene are SGHRS and YFSETQ. CDR3 sequence (DNA): TGCGCCAGCAGCTTGGCTAGCAGGGAGACCCAGTACTTC. Translated, it gives CASSLASRETQYF.

This chain links TRBV7-9 with TRBJ2-7; D is ambiguous. Germline V gives CDR1 SEHNR, CDR2 FQNEAQ (reference sequence). This CDR3 region has 11 residues. V was shortened by 8 bases and J by 4 bases, with 9 bases between the two germline ends. The CDR3 sequence is CASGSTYEQYF. Here the CDR3 DNA reads TGTGCCAGCGGCTCGACTTACGAGCAGTACTTC.

The chain is built from TRBV5-1 and TRBJ2-5; 12 bases align to TRBD2. The CDR3 contains 16 residues. V trimming: 3 bases; J trimming: 4 bases; junction bases outside the gene matches: 7. Germline V lookup: CDR1 SGHRS, CDR2 YFSETQ. CDR3 in DNA: TGCGCCAGCAGCTCCGGTCCTAGCGGGGGGGGAGAGACCCAGTACTTC. Amino acids: CASSSGPSGGGETQYF.

This chain links TRBV28 with TRBJ2-1, with D possibly being TRBD2 (5 bases). Germline V gene sequence: CDR1 MDHEN, CDR2 SYDVKM. CDR3 length equals 11 residues. The CDR3 region has the DNA TGTGCTACTAGCTCCTACAATGAGCAGTTCTTC. It is translated as CATSSYNEQFF. The whole variable domain, filled in from reference TRBV28 and TRBJ2-1, reads DVKVTQSSRYLVKRTGEKVFLECVQDMDHENMFWYRQDPGLGLRLIYFSYDVKMKEKGDIPEGYSVSREKKERFSLILESASTNQTSMYLCATSSYNEQFFGPGTRLTVL.

This chain uses TRBV5-1 with TRBJ2-2; 12 positions agree with TRBD2. The CDR3 has 16 residues. Germline lookup yields CDR1 SGHRS and CDR2 YFSETQ. The V gene end was trimmed by 1 base and the J gene end by 6 bases; junction bases not matched to a gene: 4. The CDR3, as DNA: TGCGCCAGCAGCTTGTCGTCTAGCGGGGGGGCCGGGGAGCTGTTTTTT. Translating it yields CASSLSSSGGAGELFF.

J is TRBJ2-5 and V is TRBV7-9, with D possibly TRBD1 on 6 matching bases. Germline assignment: CDR1 SEHNR and CDR2 FQNEAQ (reference sequence). The V and J ends lost 3 bases and 3 bases respectively, with 8 bases between them. This CDR3 has 13 residues. The CDR3 region is CASSLGQEETQYF. Written as DNA, the CDR3 is TGTGCCAGCAGCTTGGGACAAGAAGAGACCCAGTACTTC.

This chain joins TRBV7-3 and TRBJ1-1; 10 bases are shared with TRBD1. This CDR3 has 14 residues. Unmatched junction bases numbered 3, after V lost 5 bases and J lost 3 bases. CDR1 and CDR2 from the germline V gene are SGHTA and FQGTGA. The CDR3 DNA is TGTGCCAGCAGCCGACAGGGGGCCGACACTGAAGCTTTCTTT. Its protein is CASSRQGADTEAFF.

V usage is TRBV5-6 and J usage is TRBJ1-2, with 7 bases matching TRBD1. The CDR3 contains 14 residues. The germline CDR1 and CDR2 sequences are SGHDT and YYEEEE. The ends lost 4 bases at V and 4 bases at J; junction bases unmatched: 7. The CDR3 reads CASSPMGQFYGYTF. The CDR3 nucleotides are TGTGCCAGCAGCCCAATGGGACAGTTCTATGGCTACACCTTC.

V is TRBV18 and J is TRBJ2-6; no definite D call. Trimming cost V 5 bases and J 0 bases, with 5 bases left between them. The CDR3 is 14 amino acids. In germline, CDR1 is KGHSH, CDR2 LQKENI. CDR3 nucleotides: TGTGCCAGCTCAGCGGACTCTGGGGCCAACGTCCTGACTTTC. It yields the protein CASSADSGANVLTF.

The chain uses TRBV9 and TRBJ1-4, with 9 positions matching TRBD1. The CDR3 loop spans 15 amino acids. Trimming took 4 bases from V and 7 from J; bases not matched to a gene: 8. CDR1 is SGDLS and CDR2 is YYNGEE in the germline V gene. CDR3 bases: TGTGCCAGCAGCCTACAGGGGGCCATCAGTGAAAAACTGTTTTTT. Its translation: CASSLQGAISEKLFF.

The CDR3 region has the DNA TGTGCCAGCAGCTGGGCGGGGGACACCGGGGAGCTGTTTTTT. Encoded protein: CASSWAGDTGELFF. This chain joins TRBV7-9 and TRBJ2-2; 7 bases are a match to TRBD2. The V and J ends lost 4 bases and 3 bases, in that order; junction bases with no gene match: 2. In germline, CDR1 is SEHNR, CDR2 FQNEAQ (reference sequence). The CDR3 consists of 14 residues.

The rearrangement joins TRBV30 to TRBJ1-5; 7 nucleotides align to TRBD1. The V gene's germline CDR1 is GTSNPN and CDR2 SVGIG (reference sequence). The CDR3 is made up of 12 amino acids. V lost 0 bases and J lost 9; bases outside the gene matches: 2. CDR3 region: CAWSVPGGPQHF. The CDR3 bases are TGTGCCTGGAGTGTACCAGGGGGGCCCCAGCATTTT.

The V gene is TRBV7-9, the J gene TRBJ2-1; possible D gene TRBD2, 5 bases. The CDR3 totals 15 residues. The V end lost 1 base, the J end lost 2 bases, and 9 bases lay between the germline ends. Looked up from germline, CDR1 is SEHNR and CDR2 is FQNEAQ (reference sequence). The CDR3, as DNA: TGTGCCAGCAGCTTAGGACGGGAAGCCTACAATGAGCAGTTCTTC. Protein: CASSLGREAYNEQFF. The whole variable domain, remainder taken from reference TRBV7-9 and TRBJ2-1, is DTGVSQNPRHKITKRGQNVTFRCDPISEHNRLYWYRQTLGQGPEFLTYFQNEAQLEKSRLLSDRFSAERPKGSFSTLEIQRTEQGDSAMYLCASSLGREAYNEQFFGPGTRLTVL.